This paragraph covers one TCR beta chain sequence. Antigen unknown. This sample is part of a study of OX40 agonist ivuxolimab in advanced cancers. The overall study: Head and neck, renal cell, melanoma or hepatocellular carcinoma were the cancers that dose-escalation patients had.

Study-wide findings and caveats: CD8+ T cells were the subset that, on average, had more expanded clones than CD4+.

TCRdb's copy holds only in-frame clones and misses some; the assay was immunoSEQ multiplex PCR. Of more than 50,000 clones listed, 80% to 90% are singletons. This CDR3 region has 13 residues. V dropped 5 bases and J dropped 8 bases, with 14 bases sitting between them. Germline CDR1 is LNHDA and CDR2 is SQIVND (reference sequence). This receptor was obtained from an adult with an advanced solid tumor such as melanoma, head and neck, liver or kidney cancer. This specimen consisted of CD4+ or CD8+ T cells sorted from blood, obtained in a trial of the OX40 agonist ivuxolimab. The chain couples TRBV19 to TRBJ2-3; TRBD1 is a possible D gene (5 bases). CDR3 sequence: CASSPKTEGTQYF. The CDR3 bases are TGTGCCAGTAGTCCAAAGACAGAAGGTACGCAGTATTTT.